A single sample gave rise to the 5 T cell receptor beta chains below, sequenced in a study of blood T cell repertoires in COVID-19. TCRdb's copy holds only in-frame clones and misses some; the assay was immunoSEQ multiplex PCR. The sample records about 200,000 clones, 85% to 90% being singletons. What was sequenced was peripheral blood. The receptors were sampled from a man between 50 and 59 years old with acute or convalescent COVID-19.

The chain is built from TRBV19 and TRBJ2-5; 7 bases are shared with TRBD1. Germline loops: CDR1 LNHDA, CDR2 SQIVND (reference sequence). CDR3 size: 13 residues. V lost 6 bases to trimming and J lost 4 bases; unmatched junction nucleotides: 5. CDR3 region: CASSRYRGETQYF. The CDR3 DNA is TGTGCCAGTAGCCGATACAGGGGAGAGACCCAGTACTTC.

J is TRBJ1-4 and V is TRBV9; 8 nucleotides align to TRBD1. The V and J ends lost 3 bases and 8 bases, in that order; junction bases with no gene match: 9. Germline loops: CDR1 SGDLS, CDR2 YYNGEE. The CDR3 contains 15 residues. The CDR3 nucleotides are TGTGCCAGCAGCGGCCGGGACAGGATTGCCGAAAAACTGTTTTTT. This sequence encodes CASSGRDRIAEKLFF.

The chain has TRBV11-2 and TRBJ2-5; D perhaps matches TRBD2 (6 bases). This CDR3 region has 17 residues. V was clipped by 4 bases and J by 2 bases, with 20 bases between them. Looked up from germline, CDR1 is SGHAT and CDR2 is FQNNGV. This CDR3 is CASSYDLTPGLQETQYF. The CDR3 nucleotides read TGTGCCAGCAGCTACGATTTAACCCCGGGACTTCAAGAGACCCAGTACTTC.

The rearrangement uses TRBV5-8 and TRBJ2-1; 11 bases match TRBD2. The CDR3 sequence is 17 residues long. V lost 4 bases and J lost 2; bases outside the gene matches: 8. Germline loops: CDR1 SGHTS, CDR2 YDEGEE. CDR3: CASSRATSGITYNEQFF. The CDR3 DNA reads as TGTGCCAGCAGCCGGGCGACTAGCGGGATCACCTACAATGAGCAGTTCTTC.

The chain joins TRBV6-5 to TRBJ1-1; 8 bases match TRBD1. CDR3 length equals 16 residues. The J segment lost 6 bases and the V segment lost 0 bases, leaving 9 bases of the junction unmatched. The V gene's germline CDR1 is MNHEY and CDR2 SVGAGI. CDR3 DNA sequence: TGTGCCAGCAGTTACTCGAGGGGGACAGGCTCATCTGAAGCTTTCTTT. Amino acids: CASSYSRGTGSSEAFF.